The T cell receptor (beta chain) described here comes from a study of cytomegalovirus exposure and HLA in healthy donors. The primer mix had 60 Vbeta and 13 Jbeta primers. Measured with immunoSEQ multiplex PCR; TCRdb has only the in-frame clones, and not every one. The sample's table shows 100,000 to 150,000 clones. The sequenced material came from PBMCs. The origin of this receptor is a young man in good health and CMV-seronegative.

In DNA, the CDR3 is TGCAGCGTGACGACAGGGGCCAAGAACACCGGGGAGCTGTTTTTT. This sequence encodes CSVTTGAKNTGELFF. This chain connects TRBV29-1 to TRBJ2-2, with 8 bases fitting TRBD1. The CDR3 loop spans 15 amino acids. Germline loops: CDR1 SQVTM, CDR2 ANQGSEA. The ends lost 6 bases at V and 1 base at J; junction bases unmatched: 7.